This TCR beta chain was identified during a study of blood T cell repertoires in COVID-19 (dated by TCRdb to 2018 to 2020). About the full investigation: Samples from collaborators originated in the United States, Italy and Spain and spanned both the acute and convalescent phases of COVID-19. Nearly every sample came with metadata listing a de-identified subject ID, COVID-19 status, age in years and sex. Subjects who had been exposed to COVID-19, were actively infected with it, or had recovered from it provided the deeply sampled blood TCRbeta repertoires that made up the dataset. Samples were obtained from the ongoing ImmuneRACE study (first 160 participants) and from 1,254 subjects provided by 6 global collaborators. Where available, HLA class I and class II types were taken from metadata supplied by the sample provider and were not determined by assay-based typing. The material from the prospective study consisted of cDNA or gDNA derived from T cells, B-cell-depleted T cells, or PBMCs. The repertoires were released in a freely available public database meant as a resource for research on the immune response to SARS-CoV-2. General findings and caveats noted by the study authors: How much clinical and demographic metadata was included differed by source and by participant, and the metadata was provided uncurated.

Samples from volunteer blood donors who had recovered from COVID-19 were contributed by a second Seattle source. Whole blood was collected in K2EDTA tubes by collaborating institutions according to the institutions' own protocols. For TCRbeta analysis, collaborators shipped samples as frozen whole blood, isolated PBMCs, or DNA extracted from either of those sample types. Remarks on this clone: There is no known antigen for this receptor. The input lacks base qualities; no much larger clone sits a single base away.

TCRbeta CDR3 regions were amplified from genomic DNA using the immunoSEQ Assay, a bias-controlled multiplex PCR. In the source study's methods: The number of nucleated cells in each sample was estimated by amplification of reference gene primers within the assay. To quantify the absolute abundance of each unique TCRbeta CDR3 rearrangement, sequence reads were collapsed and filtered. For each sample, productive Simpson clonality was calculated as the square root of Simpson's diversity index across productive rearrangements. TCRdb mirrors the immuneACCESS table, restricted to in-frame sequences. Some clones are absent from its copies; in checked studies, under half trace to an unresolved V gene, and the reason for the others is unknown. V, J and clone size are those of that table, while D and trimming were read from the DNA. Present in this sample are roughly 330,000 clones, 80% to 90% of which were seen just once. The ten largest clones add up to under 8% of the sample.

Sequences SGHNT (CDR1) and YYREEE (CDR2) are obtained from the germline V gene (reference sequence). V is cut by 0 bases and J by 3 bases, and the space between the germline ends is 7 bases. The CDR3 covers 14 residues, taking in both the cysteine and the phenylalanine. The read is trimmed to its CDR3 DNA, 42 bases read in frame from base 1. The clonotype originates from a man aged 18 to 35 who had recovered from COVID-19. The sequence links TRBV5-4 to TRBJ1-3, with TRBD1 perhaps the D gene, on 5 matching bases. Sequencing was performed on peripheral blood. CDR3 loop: CASSLGGGGNTIYF. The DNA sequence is TGTGCCAGCAGCTTGGGGGGGGGTGGAAACACCATATATTTT.